This T cell receptor (beta chain) comes out of a study of cytomegalovirus exposure and HLA in healthy donors. The PCR was carried out with 60 Vbeta primers and 13 Jbeta primers. This table comes from immunoSEQ multiplex PCR, and its TCRdb copy is limited to in-frame clones, with some not included. The sample carries approximately 160,000 clones, around 72% recorded once. The J segment lost 4 bases and the V segment lost 3 bases, leaving 9 bases of the junction unmatched. CDR3 length: 16 amino acids. The germline V gene has CDR1 SNHLY and CDR2 FYNNEI. The genes are TRBV2 and TRBJ1-2, with 9 bases lining up with TRBD1. Sequencing used PBMCs. This receptor was taken from a woman in her 40s in good health and CMV-seropositive. DNA for the CDR3: TGTGCCAGCAGTGATCTCCAACAGGGGGCATCCTATGGCTACACCTTC. Protein product: CASSDLQQGASYGYTF.